This T cell receptor beta chain was observed in a study of neurological immune-mediated disorders. TCRdb re-analysed the 5' RACE reads in MiXCR, keeping a single row per CDR3 protein. Among about 52,000 distinct CDR3 sequences listed, around 4% were seen once. The CDR3 runs 15 residues. Trimming took 5 bases from V and 2 from J; bases not matched to a gene: 5. Germline V gives CDR1 MNHEY, CDR2 SVGAGI. This clonotype was recorded at least ten times. J is TRBJ2-3 and V is TRBV6-5, with 9 bases lining up with TRBD2. The sequencing input was PBMCs. The sequence derives from a man in his sixties with multiple sclerosis. The CDR3 protein is CASSTPSGNTDTQYF. CDR3 DNA: TGTGCCAGCAGTACTCCTAGCGGGAACACAGATACGCAGTATTTT.